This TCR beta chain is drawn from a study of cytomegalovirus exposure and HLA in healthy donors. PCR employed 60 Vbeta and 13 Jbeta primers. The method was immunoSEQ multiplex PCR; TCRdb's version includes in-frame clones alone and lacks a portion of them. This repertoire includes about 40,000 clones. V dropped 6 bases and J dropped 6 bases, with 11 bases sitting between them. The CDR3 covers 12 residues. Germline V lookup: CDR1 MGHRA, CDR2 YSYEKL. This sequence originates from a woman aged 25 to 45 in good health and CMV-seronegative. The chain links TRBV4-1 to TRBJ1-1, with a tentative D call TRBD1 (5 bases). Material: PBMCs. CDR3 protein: CASSPQGAEAFF. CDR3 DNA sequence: TGCGCCAGCAGTCCTCAGGGCGCTGAAGCTTTCTTT.